The clone carrying this T cell receptor beta chain was seen only a few times. Its antigen is currently unknown. With 5 bases removed from V and 5 bases from J, the gap between germline ends came to 4 bases. From germline, CDR1 is MGHDK and CDR2 SYGVNS. The CDR3 totals 10 residues. The source of the sample is a study of glioma-infiltrating T cells. TCR alpha and beta CDR3 regions were amplified from RNA using iRepertoire nested multiplex PCR. Tissue mRNA or PBMC total RNA, roughly 100-400 ng, went into one-step reverse transcription and amplification. TCRdb reanalysed the multiplex PCR reads using MiXCR and keeps one entry per CDR3 protein. The table has over 15,000 distinct CDR3 sequences, 55% to 70% seen once. The study, taken as a whole, reports: Tissue and blood shared very few CDR3 sequences. Above-expected tissue-blood divergence occurred in all gliomas, most in low-grade ones.

The source is a human donor with low-grade glioma or glioblastoma, undergoing nonglioma brain surgery, or in good health (not recorded which). Sequenced input: glioma tissue, nonneoplastic brain tissue, or PBMCs (not recorded which). This rearrangement joins TRBV25-1 to TRBJ2-7, with D unclear. CDR3 in amino acids: CASSFNEQYF. CDR3 DNA: TGTGCCAGCAGTTTTAACGAGCAGTACTTC.